This paragraph covers one T cell receptor (beta chain) sequence. The CDR3 is 18 amino acids. The V gene's germline CDR1 is LNHDA and CDR2 SQIVND (reference sequence). V was pared by 4 bases and J by 7 bases, with 12 bases of the junction left unmatched. This record comes from a study of cytomegalovirus exposure and HLA in healthy donors. In the PCR, 60 Vbeta and 13 Jbeta primers were used. Measured with immunoSEQ multiplex PCR; TCRdb has only the in-frame clones, and not every one. Here the sample table reports 150,000 to 250,000 clones. This TCR derives from a boy between 5 and 17 years old in good health and CMV-seronegative. The sequencing sample was made of PBMCs. This chain uses TRBV19 with TRBJ2-1; TRBD2 agrees at 14 bases. The CDR3 DNA reads TGTGCCAGTAGTAATACAGGGCGACTAGCGGGGGGGCCAAATGAGCAGTTCTTC. It codes for CASSNTGRLAGGPNEQFF.